This TCR beta chain was retrieved from a study of CD8+ T cells in alopecia areata. About this clone: Antigen: not known.

Overall study findings and caveats: The study found tofacitinib significantly decreased scalp clonality and expanded CD8+ clones among the top 100. It was lesional scalp, especially alopecia totalis/universalis, that showed higher clonality than normal scalp.

RNA extraction and reverse transcription yielded cDNA as sequencing template. TCRdb keeps only in-frame clones here, not all; method: immunoSEQ multiplex PCR. The table includes approximately 210,000 clones, roughly three fifths detected once. Treatment here: oral pan-JAK inhibitor, 5-10 mg twice daily. The specimen was CD4+ T cells sorted from blood, collected at week 4, from a patient treated with tofacitinib. This receptor was taken from a human donor with alopecia areata.

CDR3 amino acids: CSVVTVSNQPQHF. Written as DNA, the CDR3 is TGCAGCGTGGTGACAGTCTCTAATCAGCCCCAGCATTTT. The chain has TRBV29-1 and TRBJ1-5; D might be TRBD1 (5 bases). The V gene's germline CDR1 is SQVTM and CDR2 ANQGSEA. Trimming shortened V by 6 bases and J by 4 bases, and 13 bases separated the two germline ends. This CDR3 contains 13 residues.